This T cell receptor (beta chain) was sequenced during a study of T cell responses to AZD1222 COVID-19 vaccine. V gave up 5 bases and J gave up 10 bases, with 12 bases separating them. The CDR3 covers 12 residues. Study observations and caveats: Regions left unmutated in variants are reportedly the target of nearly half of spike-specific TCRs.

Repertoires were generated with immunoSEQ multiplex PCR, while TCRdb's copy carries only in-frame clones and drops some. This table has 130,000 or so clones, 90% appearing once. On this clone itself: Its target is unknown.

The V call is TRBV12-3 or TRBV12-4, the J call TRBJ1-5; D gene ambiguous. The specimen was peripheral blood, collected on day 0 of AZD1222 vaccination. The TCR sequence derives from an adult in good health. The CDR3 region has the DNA TGTGCCAGCAGTCCGGACGGTGGTCCCCAGCATTTT. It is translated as CASSPDGGPQHF.